The sequence of this T cell receptor beta chain was determined in a study of T cells expressing NK-cell markers. Study summary: Investigators obtained TCR beta repertoires from sorted CD3+CD56+NKG2C+, CD3+CD56+NKG2C- and CD3+CD56-NKG2C+ T cells. Overall study findings and caveats: Roughly 1.0-7.0% of CD8+ T cells in over 5 donors belonged to dominant NKG2C+ clonotypes.

The authors generated TCR beta cDNA through 5'RACE template switching with UMIs. TCRdb reprocessed the 5' RACE reads, keeping one entry per CDR3 protein, no DNA. In total, the table holds a few hundred thousand distinct CDR3 sequences. The V gene's germline CDR1 is SQVTM and CDR2 ANQGSEA. CDR3 length: 16 amino acids. As for this clonotype: The antigen is unknown.

The genes are TRBV29-1 and TRBJ2-1; the TRBD1 assignment by TCRdb is unverifiable without DNA. Input material: blood T cells: a sorted CD56 or NKG2C T cell subset, CD4+ or CD8+ T cells, or bulk PBMC T cells (not recorded which). The TCR comes from a man aged 18-75 years in good health. This CDR3 reads CSVGAMGSVRGNEQFF.